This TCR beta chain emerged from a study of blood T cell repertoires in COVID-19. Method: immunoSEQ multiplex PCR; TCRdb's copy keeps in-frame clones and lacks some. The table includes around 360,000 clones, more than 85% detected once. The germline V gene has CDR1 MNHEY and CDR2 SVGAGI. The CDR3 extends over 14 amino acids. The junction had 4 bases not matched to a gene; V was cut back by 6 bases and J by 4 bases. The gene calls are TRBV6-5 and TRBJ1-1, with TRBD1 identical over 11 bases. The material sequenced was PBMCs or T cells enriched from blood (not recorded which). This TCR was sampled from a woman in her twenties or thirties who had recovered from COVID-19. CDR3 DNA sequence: TGTGCCAGCAGCCTGGGGACAGGGGGCACTGAAGCTTTCTTT. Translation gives CASSLGTGGTEAFF.